One and the same sample provided the 23 T cell receptor beta chains below, sequenced in a study of siplizumab effects on memory and regulatory T cells. The protocol was immunoSEQ multiplex PCR, while the TCRdb copy is restricted to in-frame clones and leaves out a portion. The repertoire holds 85,000 to 130,000 clones, with 94% as singletons. Sequencing input: Tregs sorted from blood. These receptor sequences come from a human donor in good health.

Of note for this clone: At one end, the junction sequence differs from germline, possibly due to a read error. The genes are TRBV28 and TRBJ2-1; D gene unclear. The length of the CDR3 is 10 residues. Looked up from germline, CDR1 is MDHEN and CDR2 is SYDVKM. CDR3 residues: CASSRVVWVF. CDR3 coding DNA: TGTGCCAGCAGCCGGGTGGTGTGGGTCTTC. Drawing the rest from reference TRBV28 and TRBJ2-1, the complete variable domain is DVKVTQSSRYLVKRTGEKVFLECVQDMDHENMFWYRQDPGLGLRLIYFSYDVKMKEKGDIPEGYSVSREKKERFSLILESASTNQTSMYLCASSRVVWVFGPGTRLTVL.

The chain links TRBV9 to TRBJ2-7; 7 bases are shared with TRBD1. The CDR3 runs 14 residues. V lost 4 bases, J lost 8 bases, and 12 bases stayed unmatched. Germline-derived CDR1 and CDR2 are SGDLS and YYNGEE. The CDR3 spells CASSPSGGLVQQYF. The CDR3 DNA reads as TGTGCCAGCAGCCCCTCAGGGGGTTTGGTGCAGCAGTACTTC.

This CDR3 is CAIRGTSKSNEQFF. The CDR3 DNA reads as TGTGCCATCAGGGGGACTAGCAAGAGCAATGAGCAGTTCTTC. The chain carries TRBV10-3 and TRBJ2-1; 9 nucleotides align to TRBD2. Germline lookup yields CDR1 ENHRY and CDR2 SYGVKD. Trimming took 6 bases from V and 6 from J; bases not matched to a gene: 6. This CDR3 comprises 14 residues.

This chain uses TRBV30 with TRBJ1-1, with D possibly TRBD1 on 5 matching bases. The V end was cut by 3 bases, the J end by 3 bases, with 11 bases between. Germline loops: CDR1 GTSNPN, CDR2 SVGIG (reference sequence). The CDR3 sequence is 13 residues long. CDR3 DNA: TGTGCCTGGAGATTGGGGGGTGACACTGAAGCTTTCTTT. Its translation: CAWRLGGDTEAFF.

The table lists this clone with a count of one. V usage is TRBV2 and J usage is TRBJ1-3; the D is unclear. This CDR3 has 12 residues. Germline V CDR1 and CDR2: SNHLY, FYNNEI. The ends were cut back, 10 bases at V and 0 bases at J, with 7 bases in the middle. CDR3 loop: CAKQYSGNTIYF. The CDR3, as DNA: TGTGCCAAACAATACTCTGGAAACACCATATATTTT.

The chain links TRBV19 to TRBJ2-7, with a tentative D call TRBD1 (5 bases). Trimming left V 4 bases short and J 6 bases short, with 16 bases between. The germline V gene has CDR1 LNHDA and CDR2 SQIVND (reference sequence). The CDR3 has 14 residues. Written as DNA, the CDR3 is TGTGCCAGTAGTAGATATGTAGACAGAGGCGAGCAGTACTTC. This gives the protein CASSRYVDRGEQYF. Supplemented by reference TRBV19 and TRBJ2-7, the full variable domain reads DGGITQSPKYLFRKEGQNVTLSCEQNLNHDAMYWYRQDPGQGLRLIYYSQIVNDFQKGDIAEGYSVSREKKESFPLTVTSAQKNPTAFYLCASSRYVDRGEQYFGPGTRLTVT.

The J gene is TRBJ2-7, the V gene TRBV5-1; TRBD1 is a possible D gene (5 bases). V lost 5 bases and J lost 1, with 10 bases in between. Germline assignment: CDR1 SGHRS and CDR2 YFSETQ. The CDR3 spans 13 residues. The CDR3 DNA reads as TGCGCCAGCAGTACAGGACAATCCTACGAGCAGTACTTC. Encoded protein: CASSTGQSYEQYF. The full variable domain, rest sourced from reference TRBV5-1 and TRBJ2-7, is KAGVTQTPRYLIKTRGQQVTLSCSPISGHRSVSWYQQTPGQGLQFLFEYFSETQRNKGNFPGRFSGRQFSNSRSEMNVSTLELGDSALYLCASSTGQSYEQYFGPGTRLTVT.

J is TRBJ2-3 and V is TRBV18; D is ambiguous. Trimming pared 6 bases from V and 2 bases from J, leaving 9 bases between. The germline gives CDR1 KGHSH, CDR2 LQKENI. CDR3 length: 13 amino acids. CDR3 sequence (DNA): TGTGCCAGCTCCCCTCTCGACACAGATACGCAGTATTTT. This encodes CASSPLDTDTQYF.

The chain couples TRBV5-1 to TRBJ2-1; 7 bases line up with TRBD2. V lost 2 bases to trimming and J lost 3 bases; unmatched junction nucleotides: 8. CDR1 SGHRS and CDR2 YFSETQ come from the germline V gene. This CDR3 contains 16 residues. The CDR3 DNA is TGCGCCAGCAGCTTTCGTAGCTCTAGCGGCTACAATGAGCAGTTCTTC. Protein product: CASSFRSSSGYNEQFF.

The genes are TRBV5-1 and TRBJ1-1, with D unclear. Trimming took 2 bases from V and 1 from J, leaving 6 bases between them. The CDR3 is 13 residues long. The germline V gene encodes CDR1 SGHRS and CDR2 YFSETQ. CDR3 loop: CASSFSQNTEAFF. The DNA for the CDR3 is TGCGCCAGCAGCTTTTCTCAGAACACTGAAGCTTTCTTT.

The chain combines TRBV5-1 with TRBJ2-4; 10 bases line up with TRBD1. V shed 4 bases, J shed 1 base, and the junction held 5 bases outside the gene matches. The CDR3 totals 16 residues. Germline CDR1 is SGHRS and CDR2 is YFSETQ. This CDR3 is CASSPTGGAAKNIQYF. CDR3 DNA sequence: TGCGCCAGCAGCCCGACAGGGGGCGCGGCCAAAAACATTCAGTACTTC.

This rearrangement joins TRBV27 to TRBJ1-5, with unresolved D. The CDR3 runs to 13 residues. Germline CDR1 is MNHEY and CDR2 is SMNVEV (reference sequence). The V gene lost 2 bases and the J gene lost 9 bases, with 11 bases spanning the gap. CDR3 amino acids: CASSLSVGGPQHF. The CDR3 DNA reads as TGTGCCAGCAGTTTAAGTGTCGGCGGGCCCCAGCATTTT.

The rearrangement uses TRBV5-1 and TRBJ1-2; 7 positions match TRBD1. Germline lookup yields CDR1 SGHRS and CDR2 YFSETQ. This CDR3 comprises 13 residues. The junction had 8 bases not matched to a gene; V was cut back by 4 bases and J by 8 bases. The CDR3 region has the DNA TGCGCCAGCAGCCTCGGACAGGCCACGGGCTACACCTTC. It specifies CASSLGQATGYTF.

This chain links TRBV5-4 with TRBJ1-1; 7 bases match TRBD1. Looked up from germline, CDR1 is SGHNT and CDR2 is YYREEE (reference sequence). V lost 5 bases and J lost 0; bases outside the gene matches: 4. The CDR3 consists of 14 residues. The CDR3 protein is CASRLTGVNTEAFF. The CDR3, as DNA: TGTGCCAGCAGACTTACAGGGGTGAACACTGAAGCTTTCTTT.

The genes are TRBV28 and TRBJ2-5; unclear D gene. The CDR3 runs to 13 residues. Trimming took 5 bases from V and 1 from J, leaving 8 bases between them. The V gene's germline CDR1 is MDHEN and CDR2 SYDVKM. CDR3 sequence reads: CASSPPTQETQYF. The CDR3 coding sequence is TGTGCCAGCAGTCCTCCAACCCAAGAGACCCAGTACTTC.

V usage is TRBV9 and J usage is TRBJ2-2, with TRBD2 matching 8 bases. Germline trimming cut 2 bases from V and 1 base from J; bases unmatched to any gene: 10. The CDR3 has 18 residues. Germline V gives CDR1 SGDLS, CDR2 YYNGEE. The CDR3 reads CASSVSTSGARNTGELFF. For the CDR3, the DNA is TGTGCCAGCAGCGTGTCTACTAGCGGAGCACGGAACACCGGGGAGCTGTTTTTT.

Here the CDR3 reads CASSYGGNNEQFF. CDR3 in DNA: TGTGCCAGCAGTTACGGAGGAAACAATGAGCAGTTCTTC. V is TRBV6-6 and J is TRBJ2-1, with D possibly TRBD2 on 5 matching bases. CDR3 length: 13 amino acids. CDR1 and CDR2 (germline): MNHNY, SVGAGI (reference sequence). V lost 2 bases to trimming and J lost 5 bases, with 7 bases between them.

This sequence joins TRBV14 and TRBJ2-5; D not resolved. Between the trimmed V and J ends, which lost 1 base and 4 bases, there was a span of 16 bases. CDR3 length: 16 residues. The germline gives CDR1 SGHDN, CDR2 FVKESK. CDR3 amino acids: CASSQGSGVPIETQYF. The CDR3 nucleotides read TGTGCCAGCAGCCAAGGTTCCGGAGTTCCGATAGAGACCCAGTACTTC.

This rearrangement joins TRBV6-1 to TRBJ1-4; D call uncertain. This CDR3 is built from 17 residues. Germline CDR1 is MNHNS and CDR2 is SASEGT. V was trimmed by 3 bases and J by 5 bases, leaving 19 bases between them. The CDR3 DNA is TGTGCCAGCAGTGATTGGGTTCTGGGGAGGAGGAATGAAAAACTGTTTTTT. Its protein is CASSDWVLGRRNEKLFF.

This clone occurred once. The chain couples TRBV19 to TRBJ2-3; D unclear. The length of the CDR3 is 12 residues. The germline CDR1 and CDR2 sequences are LNHDA and SQIVND (reference sequence). Trimming removed 2 bases from V and 3 bases from J, with 3 bases in between. The CDR3 is CASSIRTDTQYF. The CDR3 bases are TGTGCCAGTAGTATAAGGACAGATACGCAGTATTTT.

This clone was recorded once. The chain is built from TRBV28 and TRBJ1-5, with 8 bases lining up with TRBD1. Per the germline V gene, CDR1 is MDHEN and CDR2 is SYDVKM. V gave up 6 bases and J gave up 0 bases; unmatched junction bases: 4. The CDR3 has 15 residues. In DNA, the CDR3 is TGTGCCAGCAGCACAGGGGGGTATAGCAATCAGCCCCAGCATTTT. Residues: CASSTGGYSNQPQHF.

The chain links TRBV5-6 to TRBJ1-5; D is ambiguous. Germline V CDR1 and CDR2: SGHDT, YYEEEE. The CDR3 is 16 residues long. The V gene lost 7 bases and the J gene lost 4 bases, with 21 bases spanning the gap. CDR3 protein: CASELLSRAPNQPQHF. The CDR3 region has the DNA TGTGCCAGCGAATTACTATCCCGGGCCCCAAATCAGCCCCAGCATTTT.

The gene calls are TRBV11-2 and TRBJ1-1; D is unclear. Germline V gives CDR1 SGHAT, CDR2 FQNNGV. V lost 2 bases and J lost 8, with 27 bases in between. The CDR3 totals 18 residues. The DNA for the CDR3 is TGTGCCAGCAGCTTACTTGGACTCTATGGACCGACGTATAAGGAAGCTTTCTTT. It translates to CASSLLGLYGPTYKEAFF.